A single sample gave rise to the 30 T cell receptor beta chains below, sequenced in a study of T cell changes during pregnancy in multiple sclerosis. Profiled with immunoSEQ multiplex PCR; TCRdb holds only in-frame clones, not every one. Of 35,000 to 45,000 clones in the sample, about 89% are singletons; the top ten hold approximately 0.6%. The source was CD4+ T cells from peripheral blood mononuclear cells, collected in the first trimester of pregnancy. Source of these receptors: a female donor with multiple sclerosis, enrolled in a pregnancy study.

J is TRBJ1-2 and V is TRBV30, with D maybe TRBD1 (6 bases). CDR3 size: 14 residues. The germline V and J ends were trimmed by 7 bases and 1 base, with 16 bases remaining between them. The germline CDR1 and CDR2 sequences are GTSNPN and SVGIG (reference sequence). The DNA for the CDR3 is TGTGCCTTATCACAGGGCAGGCTTAACTATGGCTACACCTTC. It is translated as CALSQGRLNYGYTF.

This clone is judged medium-sized (0.01 to 0.1%). V is TRBV19 and J is TRBJ2-7; 7 bases match TRBD2. CDR1 and CDR2 (germline): LNHDA, SQIVND (reference sequence). The CDR3 spans 13 residues. Trimming removed 6 bases from V and 3 bases from J; junction bases left unmatched: 5. CDR3 sequence reads: CASSRDYRYEQYF. The CDR3 DNA reads TGTGCCAGTAGCCGGGACTACCGCTACGAGCAGTACTTC.

J is TRBJ1-6 and V is TRBV30, with TRBD1 identical over 9 bases. This CDR3 spans 15 amino acids. The germline CDR1 and CDR2 sequences are GTSNPN and SVGIG (reference sequence). The trim removed 2 bases at V and 10 bases at J, leaving 9 bases unmatched. The DNA for the CDR3 is TGTGCCTGGAGTCTTGGGACAGGGTTGGGATCACCCCTCCACTTT. Translating it yields CAWSLGTGLGSPLHF. Full variable domain (rest looked up from reference TRBV30 and TRBJ1-6): SQTIHQWPATLVQPVGSPLSLECTVEGTSNPNLYWYRQAAGRGLQLLFYSVGIGQISSEVPQNLSASRPQDRQFILSSKKLLLSDSGFYLCAWSLGTGLGSPLHFGNGTRLTVT.

V is TRBV2 and J is TRBJ2-1, with D possibly TRBD2 on 5 matching bases. With 4 bases removed from V and 9 bases from J, the gap between germline ends came to 19 bases. The CDR3 length is 15 residues. CDR1 is SNHLY, CDR2 FYNNEI, per germline. The CDR3 sequence: CASSGGWLAGVEQFF. Written as DNA, the CDR3 is TGTGCCAGCAGTGGAGGATGGCTAGCAGGCGTTGAGCAGTTCTTC.

The chain is built from TRBV28 and TRBJ2-1; 13 bases line up with TRBD2. Trimming removed 1 base from V and 8 bases from J; junction bases left unmatched: 17. CDR1 is MDHEN, CDR2 SYDVKM, per germline. The CDR3 contains 20 residues. The CDR3 sequence is CASSLSRGLAGRIRSDEQFF. Here the CDR3 DNA reads TGTGCCAGCAGTTTATCAAGGGGACTAGCGGGAAGAATACGTAGCGATGAGCAGTTCTTC.

This chain links TRBV12-5 with TRBJ2-1, with TRBD2 identical over 10 bases. CDR3 length: 18 amino acids. The V gene end was trimmed by 7 bases and the J gene end by 4 bases; junction bases not matched to a gene: 16. The germline CDR1 and CDR2 sequences are LGHNT and FRNRAP. CDR3 bases: TGTGCTAGTGCTTCTCATTTCCCAGCGGGAGGGGGGTACAATGAGCAGTTCTTC. It specifies CASASHFPAGGGYNEQFF.

V gene TRBV5-8 combines with J gene TRBJ2-1; TRBD2 aligns across 12 bases. This CDR3 comprises 14 residues. From germline, CDR1 is SGHTS and CDR2 YDEGEE. Trimming removed 0 bases from V and 12 bases from J; junction bases left unmatched: 4. The CDR3 region is CASSLVTSGRRQFF. In DNA, the CDR3 is TGTGCCAGCAGCTTGGTGACTAGCGGGAGACGGCAGTTCTTC.

The chain is built from TRBV25-1 and TRBJ2-2, with D uncertain. Germline assignment: CDR1 MGHDK and CDR2 SYGVNS. This CDR3 is built from 15 residues. V gave up 0 bases and J gave up 3 bases, with 8 bases separating them. The CDR3 loop reads CASSEYILDTGELFF. The CDR3 nucleotides read TGTGCCAGCAGTGAATATATTCTAGACACCGGGGAGCTGTTTTTT.

V and J are TRBV15 and TRBJ2-3; weak D call: TRBD2 (7 bases). The CDR3 consists of 18 residues. Germline lookup yields CDR1 LNHNV and CDR2 YYDKDF (reference sequence). The V end lost 1 base, the J end lost 2 bases, and 19 bases lay between the germline ends. The CDR3: CATSRAPLGGGATDTQYF. CDR3 bases: TGTGCCACCAGCAGAGCTCCCCTAGGGGGGGGAGCCACAGATACGCAGTATTTT.

The rearrangement links TRBV18 to TRBJ1-1; 8 bases are a match to TRBD1. The CDR3 extends over 14 amino acids. V shed 3 bases and J 5 bases; nucleotides not matched to a gene: 5. Germline V gene data show CDR1 as KGHSH and CDR2 as LQKENI. The CDR3 reads CASSPYRGVTEAFF. CDR3 nucleotides: TGTGCCAGCTCACCCTACAGGGGGGTAACTGAAGCTTTCTTT.

The rearrangement joins TRBV6-1 to TRBJ2-3; possible D gene TRBD1, 6 bases. V shed 8 bases and J shed 5 bases, with 17 bases lying between them. The CDR3 is made up of 14 amino acids. Germline V gene sequence: CDR1 MNHNS, CDR2 SASEGT. The DNA for the CDR3 is TGTGCCAGCCACACCGCAGGGGCTGGAGATACGCAGTATTTT. Amino acid sequence: CASHTAGAGDTQYF.

This clone was seen a handful of times. This sequence joins TRBV7-9 and TRBJ1-1; D may be TRBD1 (6 bases). The germline V and J ends were trimmed by 6 bases and 0 bases, with 11 bases remaining between them. This CDR3 has 14 residues. Germline V gene lookup returns CDR1 SEHNR and CDR2 FQNEAQ (reference sequence). The CDR3 is CASRNQGMNTEAFF. The CDR3 coding sequence is TGTGCCAGCAGGAATCAGGGGATGAACACTGAAGCTTTCTTT.

This rearrangement joins TRBV7-9 to TRBJ2-1; 7 nucleotides match TRBD2. Trimming removed 5 bases from V and 6 bases from J; junction bases left unmatched: 4. CDR1 and CDR2 from the germline V gene are SEHNR and FQNEAQ (reference sequence). The length of the CDR3 is 13 residues. CDR3 DNA sequence: TGTGCCAGCAGCCCGACTAGCACCAATGAGCAGTTCTTC. Its translation: CASSPTSTNEQFF.

V and J are TRBV5-6 and TRBJ1-5, with D possibly matching TRBD1 (6 bases). CDR1 and CDR2 (germline): SGHDT, YYEEEE. V was shortened by 2 bases and J by 5 bases, with 11 bases between the two germline ends. This CDR3 contains 14 residues. CDR3 nucleotides: TGTGCCAGCAGCTTCCCAGGGGTGGATCAGCCCCAGCATTTT. It yields the protein CASSFPGVDQPQHF. The entire variable domain, with the rest obtained from reference TRBV5-6 and TRBJ1-5, is as follows: DAGVTQSPTHLIKTRGQQVTLRCSPKSGHDTVSWYQQALGQGPQFIFQYYEEEERQRGNFPDRFSGHQFPNYSSELNVNALLLGDSALYLCASSFPGVDQPQHFGDGTRLSIL.

The rearrangement uses TRBV11-2 and TRBJ2-7; tentative D call: TRBD2 (6 bases). Germline V CDR1 and CDR2: SGHAT, FQNNGV. The CDR3 has 17 residues. The V end lost 0 bases, the J end lost 2 bases, and 17 bases lay between the germline ends. The CDR3 loop reads CASSLEAWASVTYEQYF. CDR3 bases: TGTGCCAGCAGCTTAGAAGCGTGGGCTAGCGTAACCTACGAGCAGTACTTC. The variable domain in full, with the rest retrieved from reference TRBV11-2 and TRBJ2-7, is EAGVAQSPRYKIIEKRQSVAFWCNPISGHATLYWYQQILGQGPKLLIQFQNNGVVDDSQLPKDRFSAERLKGVDSTLKIQPAKLEDSAVYLCASSLEAWASVTYEQYFGPGTRLTVT.

The rearrangement joins TRBV6-5 to TRBJ2-1; 8 positions match TRBD2. The CDR3 is made up of 15 amino acids. V was clipped by 6 bases and J by 0 bases; unmatched bases: 4. The germline gives CDR1 MNHEY, CDR2 SVGAGI. This CDR3 reads CASRDSGNSYNEQFF. CDR3 in DNA: TGTGCCAGCAGGGATAGCGGGAACTCCTACAATGAGCAGTTCTTC.

The chain couples TRBV6-5 to TRBJ1-2; 10 nucleotides match TRBD1. The CDR3 totals 14 residues. Germline V gene lookup returns CDR1 MNHEY and CDR2 SVGAGI. The V gene end was trimmed by 5 bases and the J gene end by 7 bases; junction bases not matched to a gene: 7. The CDR3 reads CASSQGQGRFGYTF. The CDR3 DNA sequence: TGTGCCAGCAGTCAGGGACAGGGGCGATTTGGCTACACCTTC.

V gene TRBV5-6 combines with J gene TRBJ2-2; TRBD2 matches 8 bases. Germline CDR1 reads SGHDT; CDR2 reads YYEEEE. Trimming took 4 bases from V and 4 from J; bases not matched to a gene: 6. The CDR3 consists of 15 residues. CDR3 DNA: TGTGCCAGCAGCCGGACTAGCAGACGCACCGGGGAGCTGTTTTTT. Amino acid sequence: CASSRTSRRTGELFF.

The chain carries TRBV4-1 and TRBJ2-7, with a tentative D call TRBD2 (5 bases). Deletions cut 3 bases from V and 2 bases from J, with 11 bases between. CDR3 length: 14 residues. Germline CDR1 reads MGHRA; CDR2 reads YSYEKL. The CDR3 loop is CASSHSGTTYEQYF. The CDR3 DNA reads TGCGCCAGCAGCCACAGCGGAACTACCTACGAGCAGTACTTC.

The chain is built from TRBV5-4 and TRBJ1-2; 8 nucleotides align to TRBD1. V dropped 4 bases and J dropped 7; count of bases not matched to a gene: 6. The CDR3 is 13 amino acids. Germline CDR1 is SGHNT and CDR2 is YYREEE (reference sequence). The CDR3 reads CASSHDRGGGYTF. For the CDR3, the DNA is TGTGCCAGCAGCCATGACAGGGGAGGTGGCTACACCTTC.

This sequence joins TRBV25-1 and TRBJ1-2, with 7 bases lining up with TRBD1. V lost 3 bases to trimming and J lost 5 bases; unmatched junction nucleotides: 9. Looked up from germline, CDR1 is MGHDK and CDR2 is SYGVNS. The CDR3 contains 15 residues. Written as DNA, the CDR3 is TGTGCCAGCAGTGACTCATCCTCGACAGGGTATGGCTACACCTTC. This gives the protein CASSDSSSTGYGYTF.

This clone was counted a single time. This chain joins TRBV19 and TRBJ1-1; no reliable D call. CDR3 length: 13 amino acids. Trimming took off 7 bases at V and 1 base at J, with 10 bases between the two ends. CDR1 LNHDA and CDR2 SQIVND come from the germline V gene (reference sequence). Here the CDR3 DNA reads TGTGCCAGTAACAGCGGACGGAACACTGAAGCTTTCTTT. Protein sequence: CASNSGRNTEAFF.

V and J are TRBV7-2 and TRBJ1-1, with TRBD1 as a possible D gene (6 bases). Germline V lookup: CDR1 SGHTA, CDR2 FQGNSA. Trimming took off 4 bases at V and 6 bases at J, with 6 bases between the two ends. The CDR3 totals 11 residues. As DNA, the CDR3 is TGTGCCAGCAGCTACAGGGCTGAAGCTTTCTTT. It codes for CASSYRAEAFF.

This clone occurred a few times. CDR3 sequence (DNA): TGTGCCTGGAGTGTATGGGACAGGGGGACTGAAGCTTTCTTT. This translates into CAWSVWDRGTEAFF. The chain uses TRBV30 and TRBJ1-1; 11 bases map to TRBD1. Germline loops: CDR1 GTSNPN, CDR2 SVGIG (reference sequence). The CDR3 contains 14 residues. Trimming cost V 0 bases and J 5 bases; bases outside gene matches: 2. Complete variable domain (other parts from reference TRBV30 and TRBJ1-1): SQTIHQWPATLVQPVGSPLSLECTVEGTSNPNLYWYRQAAGRGLQLLFYSVGIGQISSEVPQNLSASRPQDRQFILSSKKLLLSDSGFYLCAWSVWDRGTEAFFGQGTRLTVV.

The V call is TRBV5-4, the J call TRBJ2-1; 11 bases map to TRBD2. The CDR3 extends over 15 amino acids. Germline V lookup: CDR1 SGHNT, CDR2 YYREEE (reference sequence). V shed 4 bases and J 7 bases; nucleotides not matched to a gene: 7. The CDR3 is CASSITSGSTNEQFF. CDR3 sequence (DNA): TGTGCCAGCAGCATTACTAGCGGGAGTACGAATGAGCAGTTCTTC.

This clone was found a few times. The V call is TRBV19, the J call TRBJ1-3; 9 bases align to TRBD1. The germline gives CDR1 LNHDA, CDR2 SQIVND (reference sequence). The CDR3 has 13 amino acids. After removal of 8 bases from V and 4 bases from J, the junction contained 3 bases not matched to a gene. CDR3 amino acids: CASRTGVGNTIYF. The CDR3 DNA is TGTGCCAGTCGGACAGGGGTCGGAAACACCATATATTTT.

V and J are TRBV5-6 and TRBJ1-1, with TRBD1 identical over 8 bases. V lost 4 bases, J lost 1 base, and 3 bases stayed unmatched. This CDR3 is 14 amino acids long. The germline CDR1 and CDR2 sequences are SGHDT and YYEEEE. The CDR3 coding sequence is TGTGCCAGCAGCCGGGACAGGAAGAACACTGAAGCTTTCTTT. Its translation is CASSRDRKNTEAFF.

The chain recombines TRBV27 with TRBJ2-7; TRBD2 matches 16 bases. The CDR3 extends over 17 amino acids. J gave up 6 bases and V 5 bases, and 10 bases lay outside the gene matches. Germline CDR1 and CDR2: MNHEY and SMNVEV (reference sequence). The CDR3: CASSPLGTSGRGAEQYF. The CDR3 DNA is TGTGCCAGCAGTCCCCTCGGGACTAGCGGGAGGGGCGCCGAGCAGTACTTC.

The rearrangement joins TRBV19 to TRBJ1-5, with 7 bases lining up with TRBD1. The CDR3 has 15 residues. Germline lookup yields CDR1 LNHDA and CDR2 SQIVND (reference sequence). Trimming took 4 bases from V and 6 from J; bases not matched to a gene: 9. In DNA form, the CDR3 reads TGTGCCAGTAGTAGGGGTCAGGGGGAATTTCAGCCCCAGCATTTT. The encoded protein is CASSRGQGEFQPQHF. The whole variable domain, remainder taken from reference TRBV19 and TRBJ1-5, is DGGITQSPKYLFRKEGQNVTLSCEQNLNHDAMYWYRQDPGQGLRLIYYSQIVNDFQKGDIAEGYSVSREKKESFPLTVTSAQKNPTAFYLCASSRGQGEFQPQHFGDGTRLSIL.

The CDR3 region has the DNA TGTGCCAGCAGACTACCGGGACAGGGGGCGCGAAGCAATGAGCAGTTCTTC. This gives the protein CASRLPGQGARSNEQFF. The rearrangement uses TRBV27 and TRBJ2-1; 12 nucleotides agree with TRBD1. The germline gives CDR1 MNHEY, CDR2 SMNVEV (reference sequence). Trimming took 6 bases from V and 6 from J; bases not matched to a gene: 12. The CDR3 extends over 17 amino acids.